This entry concerns a single T cell receptor (beta chain). Its antigen is undetermined. These data come from a study of a mutant IDH1 vaccine in newly diagnosed glioma. Study details: Patients began vaccination 4-6 weeks after radiotherapy alone, or with temozolomide cycles.

The table came from immunoSEQ multiplex PCR; TCRdb's copy has only in-frame clones and leaves some out. The profile covers nearly 55,000 clones, with approximately 80% appearing a single time and roughly 3.5% taken by the ten largest. Time point specified: week 5, during vaccination. A single vaccine dose contained 300 ug of mutant IDH1 20-mer peptide, and topical imiquimod was used with it. Every donor had a new WHO grade 3 or 4 astrocytoma that was IDH1-mutant, with loss of nuclear ATRX. The CDR3 contains 14 residues. Germline values: CDR1 SGHNT, CDR2 YYREEE (reference sequence). V was pared by 4 bases and J by 3 bases, with 14 bases between.

The TCR sequence derives from a man aged 25 to 40 with glioma. Sequencing was performed on PBMCs, taken from a glioma patient whose treatment included an IDH1 peptide vaccine. V usage is TRBV5-4 and J usage is TRBJ2-7, with D perhaps assigned TRBD1 or TRBD2 (6 bases each). The CDR3 DNA sequence: TGTGCCAGCAGCCATGGGGGGCTTGACTACGAGCAGTACTTC. This encodes CASSHGGLDYEQYF. Variable domain in full (rest from reference TRBV5-4 and TRBJ2-7): ETGVTQSPTHLIKTRGQQVTLRCSSQSGHNTVSWYQQALGQGPQFIFQYYREEENGRGNFPPRFSGLQFPNYSSELNVNALELDDSALYLCASSHGGLDYEQYFGPGTRLTVT.